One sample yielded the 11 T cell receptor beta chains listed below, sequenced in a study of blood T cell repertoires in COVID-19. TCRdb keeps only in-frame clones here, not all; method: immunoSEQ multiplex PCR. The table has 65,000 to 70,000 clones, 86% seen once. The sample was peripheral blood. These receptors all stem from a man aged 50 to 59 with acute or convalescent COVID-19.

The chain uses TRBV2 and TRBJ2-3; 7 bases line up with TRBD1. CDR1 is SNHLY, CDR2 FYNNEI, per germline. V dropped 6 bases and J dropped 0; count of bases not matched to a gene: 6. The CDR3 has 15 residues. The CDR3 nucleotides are TGTGCCAGCAGCGATGGACAGGAGAGCACAGATACGCAGTATTTT. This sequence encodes CASSDGQESTDTQYF.

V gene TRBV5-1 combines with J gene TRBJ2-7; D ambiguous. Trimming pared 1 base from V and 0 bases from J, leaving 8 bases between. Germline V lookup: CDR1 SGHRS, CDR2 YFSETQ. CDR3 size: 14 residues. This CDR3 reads CASSLSTISYEQYF. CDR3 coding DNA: TGCGCCAGCAGCTTGAGCACGATCTCCTACGAGCAGTACTTC.

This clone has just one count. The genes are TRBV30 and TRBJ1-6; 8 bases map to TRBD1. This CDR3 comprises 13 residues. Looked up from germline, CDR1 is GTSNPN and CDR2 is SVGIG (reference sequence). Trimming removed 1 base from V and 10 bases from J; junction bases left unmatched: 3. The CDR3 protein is CAWSEQGGSPLHF. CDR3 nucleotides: TGTGCCTGGAGTGAACAGGGGGGATCACCCCTCCACTTT.

The CDR3 loop is CASSQLAGVSNEQFF. CDR3 bases: TGCGCCAGCAGCCAACTAGCGGGAGTCTCTAATGAGCAGTTCTTC. The V call is TRBV4-1, the J call TRBJ2-1, with 10 nucleotides matching TRBD2. The CDR3 is 15 amino acids. V was pared by 2 bases and J by 7 bases, with 5 bases of the junction left unmatched. Germline V CDR1 and CDR2: MGHRA, YSYEKL.

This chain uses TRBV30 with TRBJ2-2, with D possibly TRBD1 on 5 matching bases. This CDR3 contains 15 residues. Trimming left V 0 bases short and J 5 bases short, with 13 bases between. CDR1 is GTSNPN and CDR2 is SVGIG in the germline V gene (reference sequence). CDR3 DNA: TGTGCCTGGAGTGTGGCAGGGTGGGAAACCGGGGAGCTGTTTTTT. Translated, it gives CAWSVAGWETGELFF.

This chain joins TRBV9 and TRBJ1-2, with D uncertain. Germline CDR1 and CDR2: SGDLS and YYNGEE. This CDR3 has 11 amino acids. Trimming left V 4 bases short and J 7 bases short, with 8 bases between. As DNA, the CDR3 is TGTGCCAGCAGCCGTTGGGCTGGCTACACCTTC. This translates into CASSRWAGYTF.

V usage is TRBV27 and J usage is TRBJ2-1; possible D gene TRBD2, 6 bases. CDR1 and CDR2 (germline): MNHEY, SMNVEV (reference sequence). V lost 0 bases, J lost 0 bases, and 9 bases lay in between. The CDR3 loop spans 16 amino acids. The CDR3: CASSLSIGGSYNEQFF. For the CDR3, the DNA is TGTGCCAGCAGTTTATCGATCGGGGGCTCCTACAATGAGCAGTTCTTC.

The CDR3 bases are TGTGCCAGCAGTTTCGACAGGGCCTCTGAAAAACTGTTTTTT. Protein sequence: CASSFDRASEKLFF. The V gene is TRBV28, the J gene TRBJ1-4; 7 bases map to TRBD1. Germline trimming cut 3 bases from V and 7 bases from J; bases unmatched to any gene: 5. The CDR3 loop spans 14 amino acids. The germline V gene encodes CDR1 MDHEN and CDR2 SYDVKM.

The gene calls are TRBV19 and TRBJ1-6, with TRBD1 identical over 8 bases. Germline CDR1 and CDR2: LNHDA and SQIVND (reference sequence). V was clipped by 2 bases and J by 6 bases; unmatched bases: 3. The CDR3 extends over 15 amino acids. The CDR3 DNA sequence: TGTGCCAGTAGTATACTCGACAGGGGTAATTCACCCCTCCACTTT. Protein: CASSILDRGNSPLHF.

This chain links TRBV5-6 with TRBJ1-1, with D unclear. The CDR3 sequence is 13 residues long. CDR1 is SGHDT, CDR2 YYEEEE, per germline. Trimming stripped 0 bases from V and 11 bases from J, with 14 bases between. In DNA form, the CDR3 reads TGTGCCAGCAGCTTGGGGCAGCCCACGAGGGCTTTCTTT. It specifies CASSLGQPTRAFF.

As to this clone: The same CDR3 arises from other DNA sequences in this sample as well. CDR3 DNA: TGCGCCAGCAGCTTCAAGGGGGATGGCTACACCTTC. Encoded protein: CASSFKGDGYTF. The rearrangement joins TRBV5-1 to TRBJ1-2, with D possibly matching TRBD1 (6 bases). The CDR3 extends over 12 amino acids. Germline CDR1 SGHRS, CDR2 YFSETQ. V lost 2 bases to trimming and J lost 6 bases, with 8 bases between them.